Below, 10 T cell receptor beta chains from the same sample are listed, as sequenced in a study of blood T cell repertoires in COVID-19. The method was immunoSEQ multiplex PCR; TCRdb's version includes in-frame clones alone and lacks a portion of them. Counted here are around 200,000 clones, more than 85% occurring once; the ten biggest clones make up approximately 1.1%. Sequencing was performed on peripheral blood. The receptor source for this set is a man aged 30 to 39 with acute or convalescent COVID-19.

The chain links TRBV15 to TRBJ2-3; 15 bases are shared with TRBD2. Germline V gene data show CDR1 as LNHNV and CDR2 as YYDKDF (reference sequence). The CDR3 spans 15 residues. Trimming cost V 3 bases and J 7 bases; bases outside gene matches: 2. The CDR3 loop is CATSRGTSGGNTQYF. The DNA for the CDR3 is TGTGCCACCAGCAGGGGGACTAGCGGGGGGAATACGCAGTATTTT.

The chain combines TRBV27 with TRBJ2-7; possible D gene TRBD1, 5 bases. The CDR3 runs to 12 residues. Germline V gene data show CDR1 as MNHEY and CDR2 as SMNVEV (reference sequence). V was cut by 2 bases and J by 5 bases, with 7 bases left in between. The CDR3 DNA is TGTGCCAGCAGTTTAAAGGGGAACGAGCAGTACTTC. As protein: CASSLKGNEQYF.

This chain links TRBV7-6 with TRBJ1-2, with D maybe TRBD1 (5 bases). Germline V gives CDR1 SGHVS, CDR2 FNYEAQ. The V and J ends lost 6 bases and 4 bases respectively, with 18 bases between them. The CDR3 totals 15 residues. The CDR3, as DNA: TGTGCCAGCAGAAGAAGCCCAGGGACTATCTATGGCTACACCTTC. Translated: CASRRSPGTIYGYTF.

The DNA for the CDR3 is TGTGCCAGCACCTTATCACCGGGGACAGGGGTCTACGAGCAGTACTTC. Its translation: CASTLSPGTGVYEQYF. V is TRBV28 and J is TRBJ2-7; 10 nucleotides match TRBD1. The length of the CDR3 is 16 residues. V dropped 7 bases and J dropped 3; count of bases not matched to a gene: 12. Per the germline V gene, CDR1 is MDHEN and CDR2 is SYDVKM.

The chain carries TRBV11-3 and TRBJ2-1, with 13 bases matching TRBD2. This CDR3 is built from 18 residues. Looked up from germline, CDR1 is SGHNT and CDR2 is YENEEA. The trim removed 5 bases at V and 2 bases at J, leaving 9 bases unmatched. The CDR3 here is CASSPRLAGGTTYNEQFF. Written as DNA, the CDR3 is TGTGCCAGCAGCCCCCGACTAGCGGGAGGCACTACCTACAATGAGCAGTTCTTC. The full variable domain, in which reference TRBV11-3 and TRBJ2-1 provide the parts outside the CDR3, is EAGVVQSPRYKIIEKKQPVAFWCNPISGHNTLYWYLQNLGQGPELLIRYENEEAVDDSQLPKDRFSAERLKGVDSTLKIQPAELGDSAVYLCASSPRLAGGTTYNEQFFGPGTRLTVL.

V usage is TRBV9 and J usage is TRBJ1-6; 7 bases line up with TRBD1. The V segment lost 0 bases and the J segment 7 bases; nucleotides outside the gene matches: 13. Looked up from germline, CDR1 is SGDLS and CDR2 is YYNGEE. The CDR3 sequence is 18 residues long. The CDR3 bases are TGTGCCAGCAGCGTAGGCTTACGGCAGGGGGGAAGAAATTCACCCCTCCACTTT. Its translation: CASSVGLRQGGRNSPLHF.

The V call is TRBV27, the J call TRBJ1-5, with TRBD1 matching over 7 bases. The length of the CDR3 is 14 residues. Germline V gene lookup returns CDR1 MNHEY and CDR2 SMNVEV (reference sequence). V lost 6 bases and J lost 9; bases outside the gene matches: 11. In DNA form, the CDR3 reads TGTGCCAGCAGCCTCACAGGGGCCTCGCGGCCCCAGCATTTT. This encodes CASSLTGASRPQHF.

The chain recombines TRBV5-4 with TRBJ1-1; TRBD1 is a possible D gene (6 bases). Trimming took off 4 bases at V and 0 bases at J, with 16 bases between the two ends. Per germline, CDR1 SGHNT and CDR2 YYREEE (reference sequence). The CDR3 is made up of 16 amino acids. The CDR3 spells CASSPGLGTLNTEAFF. CDR3 bases: TGTGCCAGCAGCCCGGGGCTCGGGACACTGAACACTGAAGCTTTCTTT.

The table lists this clone with a few counts. V is TRBV6-5 and J is TRBJ1-6, with D unresolved. Deletions cut 0 bases from V and 0 bases from J, with 6 bases between. Per the germline V gene, CDR1 is MNHEY and CDR2 is SVGAGI. The CDR3 runs 16 residues. Written as DNA, the CDR3 is TGTGCCAGCAGTTACTCTCCGAGCTCCTATAATTCACCCCTCCACTTT. It specifies CASSYSPSSYNSPLHF.

The chain combines TRBV7-9 with TRBJ2-5, with TRBD1 matching 10 bases. The CDR3 length is 18 residues. J gave up 4 bases and V 0 bases, and 11 bases lay outside the gene matches. CDR1 and CDR2 from the germline V gene are SEHNR and FQNEAQ (reference sequence). The CDR3 here is CASSLAIGGQGRRETQYF. The CDR3 DNA sequence: TGTGCCAGCAGCTTAGCGATTGGGGGACAGGGGAGGCGAGAGACCCAGTACTTC. Based on the CDR3 plus reference TRBV7-9 and TRBJ2-5, the full variable domain is DTGVSQNPRHKITKRGQNVTFRCDPISEHNRLYWYRQTLGQGPEFLTYFQNEAQLEKSRLLSDRFSAERPKGSFSTLEIQRTEQGDSAMYLCASSLAIGGQGRRETQYFGPGTRLLVL.